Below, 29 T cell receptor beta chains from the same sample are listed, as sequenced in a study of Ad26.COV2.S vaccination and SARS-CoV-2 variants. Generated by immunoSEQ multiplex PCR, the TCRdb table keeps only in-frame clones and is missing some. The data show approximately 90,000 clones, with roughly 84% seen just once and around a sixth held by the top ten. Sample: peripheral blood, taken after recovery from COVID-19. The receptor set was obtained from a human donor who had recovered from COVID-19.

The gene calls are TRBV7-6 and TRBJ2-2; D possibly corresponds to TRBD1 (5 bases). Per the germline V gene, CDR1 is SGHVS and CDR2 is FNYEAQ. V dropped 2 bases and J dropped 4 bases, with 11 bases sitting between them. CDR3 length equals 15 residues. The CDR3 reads CASSLRRGTTGELFF. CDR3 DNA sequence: TGTGCCAGCAGCTTACGAAGGGGTACCACCGGGGAGCTGTTTTTT.

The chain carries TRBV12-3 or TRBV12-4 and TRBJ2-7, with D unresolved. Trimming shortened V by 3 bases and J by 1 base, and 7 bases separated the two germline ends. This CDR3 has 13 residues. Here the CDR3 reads CASSFGQSYEQYF. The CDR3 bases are TGTGCCAGCAGTTTTGGTCAGTCCTACGAGCAGTACTTC.

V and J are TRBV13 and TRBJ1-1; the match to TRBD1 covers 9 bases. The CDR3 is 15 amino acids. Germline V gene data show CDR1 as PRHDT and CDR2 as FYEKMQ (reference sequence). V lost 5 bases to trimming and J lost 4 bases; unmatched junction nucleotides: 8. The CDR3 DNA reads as TGTGCCAGCAGCGGCGGGGGACAGGGAGGCACTGAAGCTTTCTTT. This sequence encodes CASSGGGQGGTEAFF.

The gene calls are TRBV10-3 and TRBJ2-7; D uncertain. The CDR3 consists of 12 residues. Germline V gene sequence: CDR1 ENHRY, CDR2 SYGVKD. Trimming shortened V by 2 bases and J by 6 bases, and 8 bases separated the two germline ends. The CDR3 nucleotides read TGTGCCATCAGTGAGGTGGCACCCGAGCAGTACTTC. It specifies CAISEVAPEQYF.

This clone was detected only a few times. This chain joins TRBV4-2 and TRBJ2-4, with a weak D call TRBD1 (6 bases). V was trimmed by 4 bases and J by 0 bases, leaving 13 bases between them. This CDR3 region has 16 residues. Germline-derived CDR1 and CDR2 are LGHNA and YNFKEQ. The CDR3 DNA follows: TGTGCCAGCAGCCCAGGGGACAACTTAGCCAAAAACATTCAGTACTTC. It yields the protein CASSPGDNLAKNIQYF.

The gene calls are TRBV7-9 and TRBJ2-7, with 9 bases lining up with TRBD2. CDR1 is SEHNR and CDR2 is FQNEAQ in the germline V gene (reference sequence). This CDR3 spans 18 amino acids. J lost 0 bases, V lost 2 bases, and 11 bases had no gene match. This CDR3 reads CASSLFGAGGVVSYEQYF. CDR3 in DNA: TGTGCCAGCAGCTTATTCGGAGCGGGGGGCGTCGTCTCCTACGAGCAGTACTTC. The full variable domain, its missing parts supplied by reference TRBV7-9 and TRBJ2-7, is DTGVSQNPRHKITKRGQNVTFRCDPISEHNRLYWYRQTLGQGPEFLTYFQNEAQLEKSRLLSDRFSAERPKGSFSTLEIQRTEQGDSAMYLCASSLFGAGGVVSYEQYFGPGTRLTVT.

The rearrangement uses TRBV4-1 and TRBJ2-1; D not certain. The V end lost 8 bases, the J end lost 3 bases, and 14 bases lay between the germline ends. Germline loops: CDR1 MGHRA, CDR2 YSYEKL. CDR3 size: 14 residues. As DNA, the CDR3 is TGCGCCAGCGGGGATTTAAATAGCTACAATGAGCAGTTCTTC. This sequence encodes CASGDLNSYNEQFF.

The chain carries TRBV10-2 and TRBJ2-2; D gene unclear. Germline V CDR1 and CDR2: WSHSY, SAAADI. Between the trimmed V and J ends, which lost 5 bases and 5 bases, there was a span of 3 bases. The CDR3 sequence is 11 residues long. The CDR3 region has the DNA TGCGCCAGCAGTCGAACCGGGGAGCTGTTTTTT. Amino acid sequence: CASSRTGELFF.

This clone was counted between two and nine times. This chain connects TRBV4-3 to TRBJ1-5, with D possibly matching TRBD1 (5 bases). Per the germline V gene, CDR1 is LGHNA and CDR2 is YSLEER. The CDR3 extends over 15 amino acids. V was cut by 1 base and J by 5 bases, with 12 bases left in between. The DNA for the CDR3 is TGCGCCAGCAGCCAAGTGTTGGGACGGGATCAGCCCCAGCATTTT. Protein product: CASSQVLGRDQPQHF.

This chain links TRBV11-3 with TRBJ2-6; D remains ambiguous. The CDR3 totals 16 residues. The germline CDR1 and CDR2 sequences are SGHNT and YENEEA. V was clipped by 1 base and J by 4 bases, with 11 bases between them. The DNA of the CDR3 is TGTGCCAGCAGCTTAGTCGCTGGGTCCGGGGCCAACGTCCTGACTTTC. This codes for CASSLVAGSGANVLTF.

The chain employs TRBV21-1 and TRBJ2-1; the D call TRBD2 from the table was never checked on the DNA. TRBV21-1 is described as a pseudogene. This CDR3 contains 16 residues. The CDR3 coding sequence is TGTGCCAGCACCAAGTCGCGGGAGAGGTTCTACAATGAGCAGTTCTTC. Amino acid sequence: CASTKSRERFYNEQFF.

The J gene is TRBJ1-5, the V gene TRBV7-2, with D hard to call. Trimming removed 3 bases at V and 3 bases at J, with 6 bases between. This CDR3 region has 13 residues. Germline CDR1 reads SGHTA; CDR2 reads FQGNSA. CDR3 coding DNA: TGTGCCAGCAGCTTGACACTCAATCAGCCCCAGCATTTT. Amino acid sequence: CASSLTLNQPQHF.

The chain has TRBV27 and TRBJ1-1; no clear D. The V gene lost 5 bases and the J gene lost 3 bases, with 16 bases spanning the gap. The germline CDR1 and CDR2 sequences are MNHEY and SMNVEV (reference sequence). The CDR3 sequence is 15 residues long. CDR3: CASSPLPVRDTEAFF. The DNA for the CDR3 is TGTGCCAGCAGTCCCTTACCAGTACGGGACACTGAAGCTTTCTTT.

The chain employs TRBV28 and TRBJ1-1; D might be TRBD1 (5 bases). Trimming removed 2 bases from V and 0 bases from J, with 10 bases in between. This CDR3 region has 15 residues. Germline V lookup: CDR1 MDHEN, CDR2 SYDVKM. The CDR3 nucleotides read TGTGCCAGCAGTTTAGAGGGGCTCATGAACACTGAAGCTTTCTTT. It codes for CASSLEGLMNTEAFF.

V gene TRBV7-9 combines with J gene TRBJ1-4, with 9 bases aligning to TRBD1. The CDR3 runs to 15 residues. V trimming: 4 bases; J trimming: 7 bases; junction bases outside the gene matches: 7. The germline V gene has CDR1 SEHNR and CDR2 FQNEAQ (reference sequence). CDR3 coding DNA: TGTGCCAGCAGCTCCGGACAGGGGCTGAGTGAAAAACTGTTTTTT. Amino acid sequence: CASSSGQGLSEKLFF.

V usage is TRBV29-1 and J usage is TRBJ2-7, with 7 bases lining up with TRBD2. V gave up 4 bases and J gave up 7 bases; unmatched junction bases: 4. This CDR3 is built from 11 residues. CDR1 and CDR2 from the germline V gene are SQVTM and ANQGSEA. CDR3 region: CSVGGGGEQYF. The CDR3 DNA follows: TGCAGCGTTGGCGGGGGAGGGGAGCAGTACTTC.

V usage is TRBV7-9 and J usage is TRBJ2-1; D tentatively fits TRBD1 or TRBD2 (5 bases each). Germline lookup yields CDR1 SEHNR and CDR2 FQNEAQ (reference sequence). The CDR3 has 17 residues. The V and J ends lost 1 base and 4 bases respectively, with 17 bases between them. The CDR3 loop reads CASSLGTGGNFYNEQFF. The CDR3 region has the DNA TGTGCCAGCAGCTTAGGGACTGGGGGTAATTTTTACAATGAGCAGTTCTTC.

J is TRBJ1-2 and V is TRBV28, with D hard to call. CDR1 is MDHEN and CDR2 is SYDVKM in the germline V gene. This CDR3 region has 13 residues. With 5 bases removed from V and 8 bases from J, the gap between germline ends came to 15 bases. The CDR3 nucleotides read TGTGCCAGCAGTGAGCCTTTACTTGGGGGCTACACCTTC. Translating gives CASSEPLLGGYTF.

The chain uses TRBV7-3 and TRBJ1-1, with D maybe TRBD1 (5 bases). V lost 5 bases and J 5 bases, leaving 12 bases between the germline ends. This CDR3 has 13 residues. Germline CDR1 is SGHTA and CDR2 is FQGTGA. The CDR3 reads CASSTQGGTEAFF. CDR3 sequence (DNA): TGTGCCAGCAGCACGCAGGGAGGTACTGAAGCTTTCTTT.

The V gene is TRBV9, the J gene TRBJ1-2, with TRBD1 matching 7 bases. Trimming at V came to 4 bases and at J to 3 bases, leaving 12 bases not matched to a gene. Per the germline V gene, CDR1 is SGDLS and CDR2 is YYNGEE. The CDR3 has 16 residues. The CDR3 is CASSPHSGTEDYGYTF. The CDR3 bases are TGTGCCAGCAGCCCCCACTCCGGGACAGAGGACTATGGCTACACCTTC.

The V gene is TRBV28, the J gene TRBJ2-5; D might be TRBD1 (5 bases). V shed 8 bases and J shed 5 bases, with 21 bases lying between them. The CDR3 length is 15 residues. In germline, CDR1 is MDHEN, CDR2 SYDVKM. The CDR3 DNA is TGTGCCAGCGCAACCCCCAGGGCCGCACTTGAGACCCAGTACTTC. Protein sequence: CASATPRAALETQYF.

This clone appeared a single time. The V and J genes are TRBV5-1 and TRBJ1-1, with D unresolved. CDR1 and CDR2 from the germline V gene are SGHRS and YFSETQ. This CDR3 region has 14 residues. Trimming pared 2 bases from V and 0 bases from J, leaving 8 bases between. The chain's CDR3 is CASSFGPMNTEAFF. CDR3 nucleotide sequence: TGCGCCAGCAGCTTTGGTCCTATGAACACTGAAGCTTTCTTT.

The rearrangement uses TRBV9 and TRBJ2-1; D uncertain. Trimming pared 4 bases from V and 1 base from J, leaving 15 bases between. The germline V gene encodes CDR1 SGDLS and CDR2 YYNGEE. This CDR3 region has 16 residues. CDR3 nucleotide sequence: TGTGCCAGCAGCCCCTATGGGTCCGGGTCCTACAATGAGCAGTTCTTC. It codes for CASSPYGSGSYNEQFF.

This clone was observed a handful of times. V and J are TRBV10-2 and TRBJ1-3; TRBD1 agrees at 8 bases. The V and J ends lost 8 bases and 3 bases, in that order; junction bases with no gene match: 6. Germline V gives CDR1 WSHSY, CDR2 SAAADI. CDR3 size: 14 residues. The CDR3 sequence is CASQGQAVGNTIYF. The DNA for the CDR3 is TGCGCCAGCCAGGGACAGGCCGTTGGAAACACCATATATTTT.

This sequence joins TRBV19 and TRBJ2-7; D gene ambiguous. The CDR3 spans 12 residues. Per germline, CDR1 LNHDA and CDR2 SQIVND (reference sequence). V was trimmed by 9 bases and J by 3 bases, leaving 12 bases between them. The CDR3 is CASAGPNYEQYF. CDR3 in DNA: TGTGCCAGCGCCGGTCCCAACTACGAGCAGTACTTC.

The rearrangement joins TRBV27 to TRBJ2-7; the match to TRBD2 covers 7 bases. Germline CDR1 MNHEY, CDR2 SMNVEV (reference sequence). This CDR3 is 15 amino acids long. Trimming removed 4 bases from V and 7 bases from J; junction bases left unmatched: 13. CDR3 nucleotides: TGTGCCAGCAGTTCCCCTCGACTAGCCGGGGGGGAGCAGTACTTC. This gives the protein CASSSPRLAGGEQYF.

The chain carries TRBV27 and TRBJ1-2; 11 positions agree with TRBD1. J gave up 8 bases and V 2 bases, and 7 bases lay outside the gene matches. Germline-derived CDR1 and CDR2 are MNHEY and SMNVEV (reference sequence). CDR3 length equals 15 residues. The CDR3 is CASSLVGTGGGGYTF. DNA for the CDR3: TGTGCCAGCAGTTTAGTGGGGACAGGGGGAGGCGGCTACACCTTC.

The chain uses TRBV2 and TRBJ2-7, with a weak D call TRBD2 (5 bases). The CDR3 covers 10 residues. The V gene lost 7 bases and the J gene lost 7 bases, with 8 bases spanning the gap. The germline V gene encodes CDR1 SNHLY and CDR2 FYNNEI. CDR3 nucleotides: TGTGCCAGCACGAGGGAAGAGCAGTACTTC. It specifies CASTREEQYF. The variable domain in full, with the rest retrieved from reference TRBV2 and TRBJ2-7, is EPEVTQTPSHQVTQMGQEVILRCVPISNHLYFYWYRQILGQKVEFLVSFYNNEISEKSEIFDDQFSVERPDGSNFTLKIRSTKLEDSAMYFCASTREEQYFGPGTRLTVT.

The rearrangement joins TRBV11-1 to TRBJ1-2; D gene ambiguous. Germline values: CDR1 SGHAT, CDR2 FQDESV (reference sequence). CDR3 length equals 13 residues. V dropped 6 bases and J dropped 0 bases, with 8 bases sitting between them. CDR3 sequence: CASSFTSNYGYTF. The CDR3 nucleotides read TGTGCCAGCAGTTTCACTTCTAACTATGGCTACACCTTC.